This T cell receptor beta chain was profiled in a study of PD-1 blockade in classical Hodgkin lymphoma. Overall study findings and caveats: Relapsed/refractory patients reportedly had the lowest baseline TCR diversity, below newly diagnosed patients, who were below healthy donors.

The CDR3 is made up of 16 amino acids. CDR1 SGHAT and CDR2 FQNNGV come from the germline V gene. With 5 bases removed from V and 9 bases from J, the gap between germline ends came to 23 bases. This clone was found once. No antigen is known for it. Described time point: newly diagnosed, previously untreated cHL patient sample. Researchers pulled CD8+ T cells out of thawed PBMCs using magnetic negative selection. Some clones are missing from TCRdb's copy, which holds only in-frame ones; the method was immunoSEQ multiplex PCR. Of around 23,000 clones listed, about 83% are singletons. The source is a human donor with classical Hodgkin lymphoma. Sequencing was done on a sample of CD8+ T cells from blood. The genes are TRBV11-2 and TRBJ2-1; D could derive from TRBD1 or TRBD2 (5 bases each). CDR3 sequence (DNA): TGTGCCAGCAGCCCCGAACCGGGACCACCTTATAGTGAGCAGTTCTTC. Its translation: CASSPEPGPPYSEQFF.